The T cell receptor beta chain under discussion was sequenced for a study of blood T cell repertoires in COVID-19. Study details: From T cells, B-cell-depleted T cells, or PBMCs came the material, which was cDNA or gDNA.

The data were produced by immunoSEQ multiplex PCR, yet TCRdb's version contains in-frame clones alone and is incomplete. The sample yields roughly 480,000 clones, 85% to 90% seen once. The CDR3 has 13 residues. Germline V gene sequence: CDR1 SEHNR, CDR2 FQNEAQ (reference sequence). V dropped 11 bases and J dropped 6; count of bases not matched to a gene: 9. This sequence originates from a man between 18 and 35 years old with COVID-19, enrolled during active disease. The V gene is TRBV7-9, the J gene TRBJ2-4; 8 positions match TRBD1. Sequencing was carried out using peripheral blood. This chain's CDR3 is CAWGGTGGNIQYF. The DNA of the CDR3 is TGTGCCTGGGGCGGGACAGGTGGAAACATTCAGTACTTC.